The 21 T cell receptor beta chains presented below share a single source sample, sequenced in a study of blood T cell repertoires in COVID-19. Only in-frame clones appear in the TCRdb table, and some are missing; sequencing was by immunoSEQ multiplex PCR. The sample lists about 190,000 clones, approximately 84% seen once, with approximately 3% in the top ten. What was sequenced was PBMCs or T cells enriched from blood (not recorded which). The receptors shown here come from a young woman who had recovered from COVID-19.

The chain uses TRBV4-1 and TRBJ2-3; 15 nucleotides line up with TRBD2. Germline CDR1 reads MGHRA; CDR2 reads YSYEKL. This CDR3 is built from 21 residues. The V gene end was trimmed by 1 base and the J gene end by 4 bases; junction bases not matched to a gene: 15. CDR3 region: CASSQVFSGTSGGPNPDTQYF. The CDR3 region has the DNA TGCGCCAGCAGCCAAGTATTCTCCGGGACTAGCGGGGGGCCGAACCCAGATACGCAGTATTTT.

The J gene is TRBJ1-1, the V gene TRBV5-6; D possibly corresponds to TRBD1 (6 bases). Germline V gene sequence: CDR1 SGHDT, CDR2 YYEEEE. The CDR3 covers 14 residues. Trimming shortened V by 2 bases and J by 4 bases, and 12 bases separated the two germline ends. The chain's CDR3 is CASSLQGGTTEAFF. The CDR3 DNA is TGTGCCAGCAGCTTACAGGGTGGTACCACTGAAGCTTTCTTT.

A remark on this clone: An end of the junction differs from the germline gene, which may be a read error. This chain uses TRBV7-7 with TRBJ1-4; 8 bases fit TRBD1. The CDR3 has 17 residues. Germline V gene lookup returns CDR1 SSHAT and CDR2 FNYEAQ (reference sequence). In DNA, the CDR3 is TGTGCTAGCATCGACACTGGCAGGGGGCCAACTAATGAAAAACTGTTTTTT. Its protein is CASIDTGRGPTNEKLFF.

This clone was counted only a few times. This chain joins TRBV14 and TRBJ1-1; D is undetermined. This CDR3 has 13 residues. Germline V CDR1 and CDR2: SGHDN, FVKESK. Trimming left V 1 base short and J 1 base short, with 4 bases between. The CDR3 nucleotides read TGTGCCAGCAGCCAAGCGGGGAACACTGAAGCTTTCTTT. Translating it yields CASSQAGNTEAFF.

V and J are TRBV28 and TRBJ2-3; 9 bases fit TRBD2. Per germline, CDR1 MDHEN and CDR2 SYDVKM. This CDR3 is 19 amino acids long. V dropped 2 bases and J dropped 6; count of bases not matched to a gene: 18. The CDR3 bases are TGTGCCAGCAGTTTAGATGGGCCAGCGGGGGGCAATTATGCGGATACGCAGTATTTT. Translation: CASSLDGPAGGNYADTQYF.

The rearrangement joins TRBV10-3 to TRBJ1-6; 9 positions match TRBD1. There are 17 residues in the CDR3. With V trimmed by 0 bases and J by 9 bases, 9 bases remained unmatched. Germline CDR1 ENHRY, CDR2 SYGVKD. Written as DNA, the CDR3 is TGTGCCATCAGTGAGTCGGGGGCGGGACAGGGAACTTCACCCCTCCACTTT. It codes for CAISESGAGQGTSPLHF.

J is TRBJ1-4 and V is TRBV7-2; TRBD1 matches 8 bases. V trimming: 5 bases; J trimming: 7 bases; junction bases outside the gene matches: 9. The CDR3 totals 15 residues. Germline V gene lookup returns CDR1 SGHTA and CDR2 FQGNSA. The CDR3 sequence: CASSLGQGGGEKLFF. CDR3 sequence (DNA): TGTGCCAGCAGCCTTGGACAGGGCGGGGGTGAAAAACTGTTTTTT.

The chain has TRBV7-3 and TRBJ2-1; 7 bases agree with TRBD1. The CDR3 runs 13 residues. The V gene end was trimmed by 4 bases and the J gene end by 8 bases; junction bases not matched to a gene: 5. The germline CDR1 and CDR2 sequences are SGHTA and FQGTGA. CDR3 sequence: CASSSIQGHEQFF. CDR3 coding DNA: TGTGCCAGCAGCTCAATACAGGGGCATGAGCAGTTCTTC.

The chain carries TRBV29-1 and TRBJ2-7; 8 nucleotides align to TRBD1. The CDR3 spans 13 residues. Per the germline V gene, CDR1 is SQVTM and CDR2 is ANQGSEA. J lost 3 bases, V lost 4 bases, and 5 bases had no gene match. The DNA of the CDR3 is TGCAGCGTTGTACGGACAGGGAACTACGAGCAGTACTTC. Residues: CSVVRTGNYEQYF.

This rearrangement joins TRBV7-8 to TRBJ2-4, with 7 positions matching TRBD1. Germline values: CDR1 SGHVS, CDR2 FQNEAQ. Trimming took 5 bases from V and 3 from J; bases not matched to a gene: 7. The CDR3 is 15 amino acids. Here the CDR3 reads CASSRDRVGKNIQYF. The CDR3 DNA sequence: TGTGCCAGCAGCCGAGACAGGGTCGGCAAAAACATTCAGTACTTC.

The V call is TRBV5-6, the J call TRBJ2-2; weak D call: TRBD2 (6 bases). Germline V gene sequence: CDR1 SGHDT, CDR2 YYEEEE. The CDR3 has 15 amino acids. V was shortened by 5 bases and J by 3 bases, with 14 bases between the two germline ends. CDR3 loop: CASSSGLSDTGELFF. The CDR3 nucleotides are TGTGCCAGCAGTTCTGGACTATCCGACACCGGGGAGCTGTTTTTT. The variable domain in full, with the rest retrieved from reference TRBV5-6 and TRBJ2-2, is DAGVTQSPTHLIKTRGQQVTLRCSPKSGHDTVSWYQQALGQGPQFIFQYYEEEERQRGNFPDRFSGHQFPNYSSELNVNALLLGDSALYLCASSSGLSDTGELFFGEGSRLTVL.

The V gene is TRBV9, the J gene TRBJ2-7; 9 positions match TRBD2. Germline-derived CDR1 and CDR2 are SGDLS and YYNGEE. J was trimmed by 6 bases and V by 4 bases; bases with no gene match: 14. CDR3 length: 16 amino acids. The CDR3 loop is CASSPGGVAGAAEQYF. CDR3 DNA sequence: TGTGCCAGCAGCCCCGGGGGGGTAGCGGGAGCAGCCGAGCAGTACTTC.

This clone was picked up a small number of times. The gene calls are TRBV7-2 and TRBJ1-1; D uncertain. Germline V CDR1 and CDR2: SGHTA, FQGNSA. CDR3 size: 13 residues. V was trimmed by 2 bases and J by 2 bases, leaving 6 bases between them. As DNA, the CDR3 is TGTGCCAGCAGCTTAATGGGCAACACTGAAGCTTTCTTT. It yields the protein CASSLMGNTEAFF.

This chain uses TRBV11-3 with TRBJ2-3, with 8 nucleotides matching TRBD1. Germline trimming cut 4 bases from V and 8 bases from J; bases unmatched to any gene: 8. CDR1 is SGHNT, CDR2 YENEEA, per germline. CDR3 length: 14 residues. The chain's CDR3 is CASSSGQGSGTQYF. The CDR3 nucleotides are TGTGCCAGCAGCTCCGGACAGGGCTCTGGTACGCAGTATTTT.

The genes are TRBV27 and TRBJ2-7, with 7 bases fitting TRBD2. Germline CDR1 is MNHEY and CDR2 is SMNVEV (reference sequence). The CDR3 is made up of 16 amino acids. V shed 7 bases, J shed 2 bases, and the junction held 14 bases outside the gene matches. CDR3 loop: CASTPRGREAAYEQYF. The CDR3 bases are TGTGCCAGCACCCCACGAGGCCGGGAGGCGGCCTACGAGCAGTACTTC.

This clone was counted a single time. The chain has TRBV25-1 and TRBJ2-6; weak D call: TRBD2 (5 bases). The germline V gene encodes CDR1 MGHDK and CDR2 SYGVNS. Trimming removed 4 bases from V and 2 bases from J, with 9 bases in between. The CDR3 consists of 15 residues. The chain's CDR3 is CASSATRAGANVLTF. CDR3 nucleotides: TGTGCCAGCAGTGCCACTAGGGCTGGGGCCAACGTCCTGACTTTC.

This clone was seen a handful of times. Within the sample, other DNA sequences also encode this same CDR3. V and J are TRBV5-1 and TRBJ1-2; 7 bases fit TRBD1. CDR1 SGHRS and CDR2 YFSETQ come from the germline V gene. The CDR3 covers 13 residues. The V and J ends lost 0 bases and 6 bases, in that order; junction bases with no gene match: 2. The chain's CDR3 is CASSLGQGDGYTF. Here the CDR3 DNA reads TGCGCCAGCAGCTTGGGACAGGGAGATGGCTACACCTTC.

The CDR3 sequence is CASSLTSGSSGANVLTF. In DNA form, the CDR3 reads TGTGCCAGCAGCTTAACTAGCGGAAGCTCTGGGGCCAACGTCCTGACTTTC. The rearrangement links TRBV7-3 to TRBJ2-6; D is perhaps TRBD2 (6 bases). In germline, CDR1 is SGHTA, CDR2 FQGTGA. Trimming stripped 0 bases from V and 0 bases from J, with 9 bases between. The CDR3 totals 17 residues.

The chain links TRBV6-5 to TRBJ2-7, with D possibly TRBD1 on 6 matching bases. V was shortened by 6 bases and J by 2 bases, with 14 bases between the two germline ends. The CDR3 is 14 amino acids. Per germline, CDR1 MNHEY and CDR2 SVGAGI. The CDR3 region has the DNA TGTGCCAGCAGGGGGCAGGGGCCTCCCTACGAGCAGTACGTC. It is translated as CASRGQGPPYEQYV.

The V gene is TRBV6-1, the J gene TRBJ1-2, with 7 bases matching TRBD1. The CDR3 sequence is 15 residues long. With 2 bases clipped from V and 4 bases from J, the junction kept 7 bases outside the gene matches. The germline V gene encodes CDR1 MNHNS and CDR2 SASEGT. The CDR3 DNA is TGTGCCAGCAGTGAACTCGGAGGGGGCTTCTATGGCTACACCTTC. As protein: CASSELGGGFYGYTF.

V and J are TRBV12-2 and TRBJ2-5; TRBD2 is the table's D call, not checked against the DNA. TRBV12-2 is shown as a pseudogene. There are 19 residues in the CDR3. Here the CDR3 reads CASRLATSGGLSFQETQYF. The CDR3 DNA sequence: TGTGCAAGTCGCTTAGCGACTAGCGGAGGGTTGAGTTTCCAAGAGACCCAGTACTTC.